This TCR beta chain originates from a study of blood T cell repertoires in COVID-19. In germline, CDR1 is GTSNPN, CDR2 SVGIG (reference sequence). V lost 1 base and J 2 bases, leaving 6 bases between the germline ends. The CDR3 spans 13 residues. For recovered donors of Cohort 3, there were two negative PCRs, clearance, or symptom resolution. TCRdb's copy holds only in-frame clones and misses some; the assay was immunoSEQ multiplex PCR. The sample lists approximately 310,000 clones; approximately 88% were seen once. The rearrangement links TRBV30 to TRBJ1-5; weak D call: TRBD1 (6 bases). The sequence derives from a man aged 55 to 70 who had recovered from COVID-19. What was sequenced was PBMCs or T cells enriched from blood (not recorded which). For the CDR3, the DNA is TGTGCCTGGAGTGCAGGGGGCAATCAGCCCCAGCATTTT. Its protein product is CAWSAGGNQPQHF.